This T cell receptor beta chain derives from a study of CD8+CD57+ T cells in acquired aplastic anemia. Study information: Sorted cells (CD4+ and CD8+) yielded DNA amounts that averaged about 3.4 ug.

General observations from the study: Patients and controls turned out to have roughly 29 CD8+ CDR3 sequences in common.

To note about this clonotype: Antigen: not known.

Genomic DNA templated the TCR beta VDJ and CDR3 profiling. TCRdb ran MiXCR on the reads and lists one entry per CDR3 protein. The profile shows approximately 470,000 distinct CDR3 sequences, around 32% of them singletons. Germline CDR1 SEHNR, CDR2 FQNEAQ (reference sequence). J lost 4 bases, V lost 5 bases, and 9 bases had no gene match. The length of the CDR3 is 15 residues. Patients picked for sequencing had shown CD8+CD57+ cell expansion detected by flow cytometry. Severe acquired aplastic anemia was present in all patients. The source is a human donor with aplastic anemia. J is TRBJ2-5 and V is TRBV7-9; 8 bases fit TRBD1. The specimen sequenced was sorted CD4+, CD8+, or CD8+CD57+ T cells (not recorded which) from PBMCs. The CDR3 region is CASSRRAGGLETQYF. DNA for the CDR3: TGTGCCAGCAGCAGAAGGGCAGGGGGCTTAGAGACCCAGTACTTC.